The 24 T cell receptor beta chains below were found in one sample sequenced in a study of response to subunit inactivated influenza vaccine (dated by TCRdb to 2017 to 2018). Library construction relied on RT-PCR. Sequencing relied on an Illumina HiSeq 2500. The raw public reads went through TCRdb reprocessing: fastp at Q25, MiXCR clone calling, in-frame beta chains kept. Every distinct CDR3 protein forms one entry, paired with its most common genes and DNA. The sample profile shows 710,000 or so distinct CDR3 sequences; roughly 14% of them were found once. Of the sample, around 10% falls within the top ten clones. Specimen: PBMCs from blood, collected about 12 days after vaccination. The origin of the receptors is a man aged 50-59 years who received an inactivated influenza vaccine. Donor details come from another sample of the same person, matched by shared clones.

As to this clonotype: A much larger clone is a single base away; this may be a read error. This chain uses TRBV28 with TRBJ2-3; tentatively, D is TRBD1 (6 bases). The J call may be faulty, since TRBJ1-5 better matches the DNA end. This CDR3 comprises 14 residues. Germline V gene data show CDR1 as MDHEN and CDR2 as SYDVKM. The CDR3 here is CASSPQGSTDTQHF. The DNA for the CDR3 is TGTGCCAGCAGCCCACAGGGTAGCACAGATACGCAGCATTTT.

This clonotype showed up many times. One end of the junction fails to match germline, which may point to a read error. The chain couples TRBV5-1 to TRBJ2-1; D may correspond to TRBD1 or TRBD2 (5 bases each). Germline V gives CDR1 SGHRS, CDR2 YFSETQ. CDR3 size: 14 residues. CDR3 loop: CASSPAGSYNEQFF. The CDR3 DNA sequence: TGTGCCAGTAGTCCGGCAGGGAGTTACAATGAGCAGTTCTTC.

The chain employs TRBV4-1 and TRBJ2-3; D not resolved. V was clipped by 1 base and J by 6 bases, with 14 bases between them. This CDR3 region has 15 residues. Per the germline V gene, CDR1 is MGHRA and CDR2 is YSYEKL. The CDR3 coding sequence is TGCGCCAGCAGCCAAGTAGGTACGACGACGGATACGCAGTATTTT. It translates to CASSQVGTTTDTQYF.

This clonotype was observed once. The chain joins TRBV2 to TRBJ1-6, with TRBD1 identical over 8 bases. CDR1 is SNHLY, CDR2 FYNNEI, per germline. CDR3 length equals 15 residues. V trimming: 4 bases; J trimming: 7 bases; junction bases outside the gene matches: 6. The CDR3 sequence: CASSGGQGWNSPLHF. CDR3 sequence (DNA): TGTGCCAGCAGTGGCGGACAGGGATGGAATTCACCCCTCCACTTT.

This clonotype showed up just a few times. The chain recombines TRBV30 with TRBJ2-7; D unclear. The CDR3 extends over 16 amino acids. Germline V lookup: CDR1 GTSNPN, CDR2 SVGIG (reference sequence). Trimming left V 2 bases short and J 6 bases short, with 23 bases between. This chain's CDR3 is CAWSPAPMGKVGEQYF. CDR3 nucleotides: TGTGCCTGGAGTCCCGCCCCCATGGGGAAGGTTGGCGAGCAGTACTTC.

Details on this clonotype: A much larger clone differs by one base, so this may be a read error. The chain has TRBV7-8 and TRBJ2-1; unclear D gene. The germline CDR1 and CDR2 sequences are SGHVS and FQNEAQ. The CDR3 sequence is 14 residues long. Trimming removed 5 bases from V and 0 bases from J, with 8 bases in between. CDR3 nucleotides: TGTGCCAGCAGCGTACAGAGCTCCTACAATGAGCAGTTCTTC. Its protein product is CASSVQSSYNEQFF. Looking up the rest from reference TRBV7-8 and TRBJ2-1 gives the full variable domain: GAGVSQSPRYKVAKRGQDVALRCDPISGHVSLFWYQQALGQGPEFLTYFQNEAQLDKSGLPSDRFFAERPEGSVSTLKIQRTQQEDSAVYLCASSVQSSYNEQFFGPGTRLTVL.

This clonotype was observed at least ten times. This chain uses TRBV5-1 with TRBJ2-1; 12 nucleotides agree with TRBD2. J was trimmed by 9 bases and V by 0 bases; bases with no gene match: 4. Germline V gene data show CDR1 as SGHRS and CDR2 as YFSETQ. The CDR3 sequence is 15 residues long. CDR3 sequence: CASSLDTSGGREQFF. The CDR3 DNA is TGCGCCAGCAGCTTGGATACTAGCGGGGGGCGTGAGCAGTTCTTC. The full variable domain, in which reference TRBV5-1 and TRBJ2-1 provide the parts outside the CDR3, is KAGVTQTPRYLIKTRGQQVTLSCSPISGHRSVSWYQQTPGQGLQFLFEYFSETQRNKGNFPGRFSGRQFSNSRSEMNVSTLELGDSALYLCASSLDTSGGREQFFGPGTRLTVL.

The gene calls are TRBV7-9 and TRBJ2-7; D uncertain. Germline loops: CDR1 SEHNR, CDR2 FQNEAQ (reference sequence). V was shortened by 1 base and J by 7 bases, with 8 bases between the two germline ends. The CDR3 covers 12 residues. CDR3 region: CASSLGTWEQYF. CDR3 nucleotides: TGTGCCAGCAGCTTAGGGACCTGGGAGCAGTACTTC.

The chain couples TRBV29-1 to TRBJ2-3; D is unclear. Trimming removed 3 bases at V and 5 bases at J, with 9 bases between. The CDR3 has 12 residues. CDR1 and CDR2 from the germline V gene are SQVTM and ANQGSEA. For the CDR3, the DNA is TGCAGCGTTGACCAGTTCGGAGATACGCAGTATTTT. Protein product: CSVDQFGDTQYF.

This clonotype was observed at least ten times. CDR3: CATSRVVQRDTQYF. DNA of the CDR3: TGTGCCACCAGCAGAGTTGTCCAGCGAGATACGCAGTATTTT. The rearrangement uses TRBV15 and TRBJ2-3; no clear D. The V end lost 1 base, the J end lost 5 bases, and 10 bases lay between the germline ends. Germline CDR1 reads LNHNV; CDR2 reads YYDKDF (reference sequence). The CDR3 runs 14 residues.

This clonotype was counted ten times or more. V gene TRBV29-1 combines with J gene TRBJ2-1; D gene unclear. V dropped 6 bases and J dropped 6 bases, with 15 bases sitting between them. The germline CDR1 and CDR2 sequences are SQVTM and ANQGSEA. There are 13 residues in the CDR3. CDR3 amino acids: CSVGWRSGNEQFF. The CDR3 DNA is TGCAGCGTCGGGTGGAGATCCGGCAATGAGCAGTTCTTC.

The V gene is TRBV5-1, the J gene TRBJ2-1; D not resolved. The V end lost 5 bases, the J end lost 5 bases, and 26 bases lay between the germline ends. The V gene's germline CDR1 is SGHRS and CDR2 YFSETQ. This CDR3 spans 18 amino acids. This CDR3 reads CASRYPPPGSGTHNEQFF. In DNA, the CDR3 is TGCGCCAGCAGATACCCTCCCCCCGGGTCGGGCACACACAATGAGCAGTTCTTC.

The CDR3 DNA is TGTGCCAGCAGCTTTATTGGGAGGGGTTTACCCGGGGAGCTGTTTTTT. Protein: CASSFIGRGLPGELFF. V gene TRBV5-4 combines with J gene TRBJ2-2; 7 bases agree with TRBD2. Per germline, CDR1 SGHNT and CDR2 YYREEE (reference sequence). V gave up 2 bases and J gave up 6 bases; unmatched junction bases: 10. The CDR3 is made up of 16 amino acids. The variable domain in full, with the rest retrieved from reference TRBV5-4 and TRBJ2-2, is ETGVTQSPTHLIKTRGQQVTLRCSSQSGHNTVSWYQQALGQGPQFIFQYYREEENGRGNFPPRFSGLQFPNYSSELNVNALELDDSALYLCASSFIGRGLPGELFFGEGSRLTVL.

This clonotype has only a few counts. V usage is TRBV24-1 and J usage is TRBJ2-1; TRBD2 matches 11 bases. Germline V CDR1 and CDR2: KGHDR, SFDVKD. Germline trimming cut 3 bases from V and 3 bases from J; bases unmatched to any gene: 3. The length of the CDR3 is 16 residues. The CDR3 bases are TGTGCCACCAGTGATCGCCTAGCGGGAGGCTACAATGAGCAGTTCTTC. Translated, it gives CATSDRLAGGYNEQFF.

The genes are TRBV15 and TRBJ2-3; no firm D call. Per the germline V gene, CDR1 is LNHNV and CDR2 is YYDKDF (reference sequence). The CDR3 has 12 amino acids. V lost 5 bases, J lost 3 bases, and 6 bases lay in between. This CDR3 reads CATSSTTDTQYF. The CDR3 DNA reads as TGTGCCACCAGCTCTACTACAGATACGCAGTATTTT.

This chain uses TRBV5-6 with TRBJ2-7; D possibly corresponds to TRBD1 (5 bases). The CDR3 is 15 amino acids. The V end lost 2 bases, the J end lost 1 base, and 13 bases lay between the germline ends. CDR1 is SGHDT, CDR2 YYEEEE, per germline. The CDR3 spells CASSLRQLRSYEQYF. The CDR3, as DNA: TGTGCCAGCAGCTTAAGACAGTTAAGATCCTACGAGCAGTACTTC. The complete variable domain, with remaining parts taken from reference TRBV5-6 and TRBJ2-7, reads DAGVTQSPTHLIKTRGQQVTLRCSPKSGHDTVSWYQQALGQGPQFIFQYYEEEERQRGNFPDRFSGHQFPNYSSELNVNALLLGDSALYLCASSLRQLRSYEQYFGPGTRLTVT.

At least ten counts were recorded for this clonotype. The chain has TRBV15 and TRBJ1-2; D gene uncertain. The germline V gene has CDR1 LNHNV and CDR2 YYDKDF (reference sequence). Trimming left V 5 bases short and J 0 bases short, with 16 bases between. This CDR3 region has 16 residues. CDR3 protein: CATSARREHSNYGYTF. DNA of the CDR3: TGTGCCACCAGCGCCCGGAGGGAACACTCTAACTATGGCTACACCTTC.

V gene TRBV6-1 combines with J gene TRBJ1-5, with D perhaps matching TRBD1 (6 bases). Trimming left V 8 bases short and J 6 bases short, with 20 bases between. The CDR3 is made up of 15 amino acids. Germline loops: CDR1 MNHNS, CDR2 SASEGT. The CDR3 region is CASGGRVAGGQPQHF. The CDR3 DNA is TGTGCCAGCGGGGGGCGGGTCGCCGGCGGTCAGCCCCAGCATTTT.

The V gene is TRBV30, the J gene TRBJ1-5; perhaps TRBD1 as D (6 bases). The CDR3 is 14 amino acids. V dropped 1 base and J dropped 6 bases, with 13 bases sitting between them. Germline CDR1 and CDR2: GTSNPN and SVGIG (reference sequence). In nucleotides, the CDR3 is TGTGCCTGGAGTGGGTCCGGGGGCATTCAGCCCCAGCATTTT. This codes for CAWSGSGGIQPQHF.

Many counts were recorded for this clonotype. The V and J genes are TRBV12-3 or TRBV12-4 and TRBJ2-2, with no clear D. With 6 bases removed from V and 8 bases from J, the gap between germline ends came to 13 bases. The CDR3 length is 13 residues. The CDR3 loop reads CASSPDMKGELFF. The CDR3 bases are TGTGCCAGCAGCCCTGATATGAAAGGGGAGCTGTTTTTT.

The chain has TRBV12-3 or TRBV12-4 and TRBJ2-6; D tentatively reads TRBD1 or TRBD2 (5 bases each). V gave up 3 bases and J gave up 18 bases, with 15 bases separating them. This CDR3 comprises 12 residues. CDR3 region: CASSLGPPVRTF. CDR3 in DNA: TGTGCCAGCAGTTTGGGACCCCCGGTTAGGACTTTC.

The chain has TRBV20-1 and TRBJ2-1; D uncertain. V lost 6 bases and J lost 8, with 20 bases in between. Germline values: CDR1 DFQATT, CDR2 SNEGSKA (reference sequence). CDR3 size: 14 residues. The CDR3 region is CSARRSSSVYEQFF. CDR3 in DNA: TGCAGTGCCAGAAGATCGTCTTCCGTCTATGAGCAGTTCTTC.

The CDR3 DNA reads as TGTGCCAGCAGCTCTCCCCTACACGAGCAGTACTTC. It specifies CASSSPLHEQYF. The J gene is TRBJ2-7, the V gene TRBV12-3 or TRBV12-4, with unresolved D. V lost 6 bases and J lost 5, with 11 bases in between. The CDR3 extends over 12 amino acids.

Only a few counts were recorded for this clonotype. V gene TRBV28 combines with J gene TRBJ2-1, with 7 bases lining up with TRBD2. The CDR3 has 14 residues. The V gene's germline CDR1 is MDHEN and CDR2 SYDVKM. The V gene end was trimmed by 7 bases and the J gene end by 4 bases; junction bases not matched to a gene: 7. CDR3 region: CASTAGDRYNEQFF. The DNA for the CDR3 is TGTGCCAGCACGGCGGGAGACCGTTACAATGAGCAGTTCTTC.